The 9 T cell receptor beta chains given below trace back to one sample, sequenced in a study of blood T cell repertoires in COVID-19. The method was immunoSEQ multiplex PCR; TCRdb's version includes in-frame clones alone and lacks a portion of them. Of some 120,000 clones listed, approximately 82% were seen once; the top ten hold around 7.6%. The sample comprised peripheral blood. Source of these receptors: an older man with active or convalescent COVID-19.

V gene TRBV4-3 combines with J gene TRBJ2-2, with TRBD2 as a possible D gene (6 bases). Deletions cut 1 base from V and 2 bases from J, with 11 bases between. The CDR3 is 16 residues long. Germline-derived CDR1 and CDR2 are LGHNA and YSLEER. For the CDR3, the DNA is TGCGCCAGCAGCCAAGGGTCCGGACTAAACACCGGGGAGCTGTTTTTT. Translation: CASSQGSGLNTGELFF.

The chain recombines TRBV7-2 with TRBJ2-5; no firm D call. V was clipped by 3 bases and J by 7 bases, with 12 bases between them. The CDR3 covers 13 residues. Germline lookup yields CDR1 SGHTA and CDR2 FQGNSA. The CDR3 reads CASSFKGSGTQYF. The CDR3 bases are TGTGCCAGCAGCTTTAAAGGATCGGGGACCCAGTACTTC.

This clone was recorded a few times. The V and J genes are TRBV7-8 and TRBJ2-1; 8 nucleotides line up with TRBD2. The CDR3 extends over 15 amino acids. The germline V gene has CDR1 SGHVS and CDR2 FQNEAQ. The V segment lost 1 base and the J segment 7 bases; nucleotides outside the gene matches: 6. CDR3 amino acids: CASSLGTGRVNEQFF. CDR3 nucleotide sequence: TGTGCCAGCAGCTTAGGGACCGGGAGGGTTAATGAGCAGTTCTTC.

The chain combines TRBV5-1 with TRBJ1-1; no reliable D call. Germline CDR1 is SGHRS and CDR2 is YFSETQ. The ends were cut back, 4 bases at V and 6 bases at J, with 13 bases in the middle. CDR3 length: 13 amino acids. The CDR3 nucleotides read TGCGCCAGCAGCCTTAAAGTTGGAGCTGAAGCTTTCTTT. Translated, it gives CASSLKVGAEAFF.

The chain recombines TRBV7-2 with TRBJ2-2; 9 bases are a match to TRBD2. The trim removed 5 bases at V and 6 bases at J, leaving 13 bases unmatched. The V gene's germline CDR1 is SGHTA and CDR2 FQGNSA. CDR3 length: 17 amino acids. The CDR3 protein is CASSPLGLARRAGELFF. As DNA, the CDR3 is TGTGCCAGCAGCCCGCTCGGACTAGCGAGACGGGCCGGGGAGCTGTTTTTT.

The chain couples TRBV4-3 to TRBJ2-5, with D possibly matching TRBD1 (6 bases). Deletions cut 2 bases from V and 4 bases from J, with 11 bases between. This CDR3 has 14 residues. Germline V gene data show CDR1 as LGHNA and CDR2 as YSLEER. The DNA of the CDR3 is TGCGCCAGCAGCCAATTTGCAGGGGCAGAGACCCAGTACTTC. Its protein product is CASSQFAGAETQYF.

The chain has TRBV5-4 and TRBJ1-2; D gene ambiguous. CDR3 size: 14 residues. Trimming took off 5 bases at V and 1 base at J, with 12 bases between the two ends. Germline loops: CDR1 SGHNT, CDR2 YYREEE (reference sequence). CDR3 nucleotide sequence: TGTGCCAGCAGAGAAAGCGGGGATAACTATGGCTACACCTTC. Translating it yields CASRESGDNYGYTF.

The chain carries TRBV2 and TRBJ1-5; tentative D call: TRBD1 (6 bases). In germline, CDR1 is SNHLY, CDR2 FYNNEI. This CDR3 has 15 residues. Trimming took 6 bases from V and 6 from J, leaving 18 bases between them. CDR3 region: CASSRRYRDGQPQHF. CDR3 sequence (DNA): TGTGCCAGCAGCCGCAGATACAGGGACGGTCAGCCCCAGCATTTT.

CDR3 nucleotide sequence: TGTGCCATTCGGAGGACTAGCGGGAGTTGGGGCACAGATACGCAGTATTTT. Its protein product is CAIRRTSGSWGTDTQYF. This chain uses TRBV10-3 with TRBJ2-3; 13 bases are a match to TRBD2. This CDR3 spans 17 amino acids. Germline loops: CDR1 ENHRY, CDR2 SYGVKD. V gave up 9 bases and J gave up 1 base; unmatched junction bases: 10.